The present entry profiles one T cell receptor beta chain with its context. Its target is not known. This specimen belongs to a study of OX40 agonist ivuxolimab in advanced cancers. Study details: Partial response was recorded in three patients: one hepatocellular carcinoma and two cutaneous melanoma cases. Study-level points and caveats: Doses of 0.1 to 3.0 mg/kg were accompanied by clonal expansion of CD4+ and CD8+ blood T cells by week 6. Among T cells, CD8+ cells averaged more expanded clones than CD4+ cells.

V lost 2 bases to trimming and J lost 5 bases, with 11 bases between them. In germline, CDR1 is SGDLS, CDR2 YYNGEE. The CDR3 sequence is 14 residues long. Sequencing used immunoSEQ multiplex PCR; TCRdb keeps in-frame clones, though not all of them. Altogether around 66,000 clones are present, roughly 90% being singletons, with the ten largest covering 0.95% to 1.5%. The V gene is TRBV9, the J gene TRBJ2-1; D may be TRBD2 (5 bases). The receptor comes from an adult with an advanced solid tumor such as melanoma, head and neck, liver or kidney cancer. The material was CD4+ or CD8+ T cells sorted from blood, obtained in a trial of the OX40 agonist ivuxolimab. CDR3 sequence reads: CASSVDGVDNEQFF. The CDR3 coding sequence is TGTGCCAGCAGCGTTGACGGGGTTGACAATGAGCAGTTCTTC.